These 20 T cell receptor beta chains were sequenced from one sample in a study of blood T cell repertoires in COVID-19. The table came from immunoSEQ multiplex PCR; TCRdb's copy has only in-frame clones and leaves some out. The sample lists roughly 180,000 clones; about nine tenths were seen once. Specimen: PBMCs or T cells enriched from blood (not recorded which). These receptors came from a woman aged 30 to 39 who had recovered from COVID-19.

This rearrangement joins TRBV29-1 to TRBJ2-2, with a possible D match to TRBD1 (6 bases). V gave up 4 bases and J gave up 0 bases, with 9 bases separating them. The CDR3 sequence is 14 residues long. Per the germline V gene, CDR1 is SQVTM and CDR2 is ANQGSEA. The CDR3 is CSVARGSNTGELFF. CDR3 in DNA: TGCAGCGTTGCGAGGGGGTCGAACACCGGGGAGCTGTTTTTT.

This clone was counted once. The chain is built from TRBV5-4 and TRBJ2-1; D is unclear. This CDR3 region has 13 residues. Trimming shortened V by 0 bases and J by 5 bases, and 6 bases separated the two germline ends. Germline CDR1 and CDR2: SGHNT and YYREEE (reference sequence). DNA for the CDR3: TGTGCCAGCAGCTTGGACTTCCACAATGAGCAGTTCTTC. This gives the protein CASSLDFHNEQFF.

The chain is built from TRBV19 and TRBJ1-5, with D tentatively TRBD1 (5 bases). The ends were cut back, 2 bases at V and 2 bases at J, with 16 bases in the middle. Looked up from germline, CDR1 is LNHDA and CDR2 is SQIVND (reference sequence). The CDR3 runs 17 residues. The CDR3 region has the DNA TGTGCCAGTAGTATAAAGGCCAGGGCAATCGGCAATCAGCCCCAGCATTTT. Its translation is CASSIKARAIGNQPQHF.

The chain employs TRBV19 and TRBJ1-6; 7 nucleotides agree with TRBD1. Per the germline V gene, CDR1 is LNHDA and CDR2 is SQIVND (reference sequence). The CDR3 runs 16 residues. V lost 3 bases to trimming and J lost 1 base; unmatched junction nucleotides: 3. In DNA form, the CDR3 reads TGTGCCAGTAGTATGACAGGGATATCCTATAATTCACCCCTCCACTTT. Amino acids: CASSMTGISYNSPLHF.

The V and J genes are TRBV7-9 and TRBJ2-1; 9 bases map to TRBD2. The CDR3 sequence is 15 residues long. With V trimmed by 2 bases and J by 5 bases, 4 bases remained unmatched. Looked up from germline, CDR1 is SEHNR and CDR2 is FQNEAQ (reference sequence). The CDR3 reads CASSLRLAGNNEQFF. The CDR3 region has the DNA TGTGCCAGCAGCTTAAGGCTAGCGGGAAACAATGAGCAGTTCTTC.

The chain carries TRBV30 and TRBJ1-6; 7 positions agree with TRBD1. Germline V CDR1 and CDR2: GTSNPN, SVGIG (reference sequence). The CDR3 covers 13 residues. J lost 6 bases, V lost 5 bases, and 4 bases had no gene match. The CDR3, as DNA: TGTGCCTGGGAGGGGACAGTTAATTCACCCCTCCACTTT. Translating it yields CAWEGTVNSPLHF.

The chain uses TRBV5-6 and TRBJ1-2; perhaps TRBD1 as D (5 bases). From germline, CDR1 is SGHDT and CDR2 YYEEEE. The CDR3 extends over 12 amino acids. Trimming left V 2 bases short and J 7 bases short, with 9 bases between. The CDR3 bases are TGTGCCAGCAGCTTTGAAGGGGTTGGCTACACCTTC. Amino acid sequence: CASSFEGVGYTF.

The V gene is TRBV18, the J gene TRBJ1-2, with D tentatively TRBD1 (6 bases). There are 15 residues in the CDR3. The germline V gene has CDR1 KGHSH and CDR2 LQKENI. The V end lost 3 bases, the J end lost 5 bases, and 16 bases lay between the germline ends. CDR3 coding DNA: TGTGCCAGCTCACCTACAGGGTTGGAGTCGTATGGCTACACCTTC. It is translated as CASSPTGLESYGYTF.

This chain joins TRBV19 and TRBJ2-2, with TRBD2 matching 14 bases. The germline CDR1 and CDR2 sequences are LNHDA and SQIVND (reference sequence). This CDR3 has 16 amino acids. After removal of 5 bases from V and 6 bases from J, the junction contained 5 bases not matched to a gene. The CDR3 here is CASSGGTSGSSGELFF. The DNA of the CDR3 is TGTGCCAGTAGTGGAGGGACTAGCGGGAGTTCCGGGGAGCTGTTTTTT. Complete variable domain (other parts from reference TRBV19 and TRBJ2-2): DGGITQSPKYLFRKEGQNVTLSCEQNLNHDAMYWYRQDPGQGLRLIYYSQIVNDFQKGDIAEGYSVSREKKESFPLTVTSAQKNPTAFYLCASSGGTSGSSGELFFGEGSRLTVL.

The CDR3 region has the DNA TGTGCCAGCAGCTTAAGGGGGAATCAGCCCCAGCATTTT. Its protein is CASSLRGNQPQHF. The chain joins TRBV7-2 to TRBJ1-5; D might be TRBD1 (6 bases). Looked up from germline, CDR1 is SGHTA and CDR2 is FQGNSA. This CDR3 has 13 residues. V dropped 2 bases and J dropped 4 bases, with 6 bases sitting between them. The full variable domain, rest sourced from reference TRBV7-2 and TRBJ1-5, is GAGVSQSPSNKVTEKGKDVELRCDPISGHTALYWYRQSLGQGLEFLIYFQGNSAPDKSGLPSDRFSAERTGGSVSTLTIQRTQQEDSAVYLCASSLRGNQPQHFGDGTRLSIL.

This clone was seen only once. The CDR3 reads CASSRGGIGEQYF. In DNA form, the CDR3 reads TGTGCCAGCAGCCGGGGAGGCATCGGCGAGCAGTACTTC. The chain couples TRBV7-9 to TRBJ2-7; TRBD2 might be the D (6 bases). The CDR3 totals 13 residues. Looked up from germline, CDR1 is SEHNR and CDR2 is FQNEAQ (reference sequence). V gave up 5 bases and J gave up 6 bases, with 14 bases separating them.

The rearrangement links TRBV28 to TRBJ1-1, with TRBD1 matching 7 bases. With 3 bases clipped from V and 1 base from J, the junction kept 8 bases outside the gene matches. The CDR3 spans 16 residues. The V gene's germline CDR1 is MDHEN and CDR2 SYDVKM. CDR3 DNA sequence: TGTGCCAGCAGTTTCAACTGGGACAGAGGGAACACTGAAGCTTTCTTT. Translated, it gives CASSFNWDRGNTEAFF. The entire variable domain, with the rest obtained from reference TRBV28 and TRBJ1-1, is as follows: DVKVTQSSRYLVKRTGEKVFLECVQDMDHENMFWYRQDPGLGLRLIYFSYDVKMKEKGDIPEGYSVSREKKERFSLILESASTNQTSMYLCASSFNWDRGNTEAFFGQGTRLTVV.

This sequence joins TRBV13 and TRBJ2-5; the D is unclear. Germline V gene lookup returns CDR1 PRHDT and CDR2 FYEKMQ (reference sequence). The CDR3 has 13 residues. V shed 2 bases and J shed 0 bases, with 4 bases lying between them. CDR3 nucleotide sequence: TGTGCCAGCAGCTTACAGGACCAAGAGACCCAGTACTTC. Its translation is CASSLQDQETQYF.

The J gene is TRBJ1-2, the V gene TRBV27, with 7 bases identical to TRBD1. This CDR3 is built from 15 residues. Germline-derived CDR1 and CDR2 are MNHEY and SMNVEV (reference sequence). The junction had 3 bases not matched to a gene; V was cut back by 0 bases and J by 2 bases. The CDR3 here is CASSLSGQRNYGYTF. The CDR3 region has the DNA TGTGCCAGCAGTTTATCGGGACAGAGGAACTATGGCTACACCTTC.

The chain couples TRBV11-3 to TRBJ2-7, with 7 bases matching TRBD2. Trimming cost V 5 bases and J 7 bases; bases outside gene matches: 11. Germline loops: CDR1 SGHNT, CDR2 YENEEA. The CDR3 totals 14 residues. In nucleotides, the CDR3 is TGTGCCAGCAGCCCACGGGGGGTCAAGGGGGAGCAGTACTTC. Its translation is CASSPRGVKGEQYF.

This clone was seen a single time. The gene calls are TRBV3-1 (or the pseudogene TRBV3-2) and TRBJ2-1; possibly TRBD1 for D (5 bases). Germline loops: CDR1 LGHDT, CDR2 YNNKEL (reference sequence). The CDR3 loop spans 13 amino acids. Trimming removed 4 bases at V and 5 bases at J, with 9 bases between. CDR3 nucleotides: TGTGCCAGCAGCCTGGGGCCCAACAATGAGCAGTTCTTC. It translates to CASSLGPNNEQFF.

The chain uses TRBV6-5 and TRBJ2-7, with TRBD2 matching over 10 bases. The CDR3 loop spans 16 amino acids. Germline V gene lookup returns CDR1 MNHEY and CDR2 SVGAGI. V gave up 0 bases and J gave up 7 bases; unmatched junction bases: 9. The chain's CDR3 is CASSYSTSGIVKEQYF. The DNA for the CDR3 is TGTGCCAGCAGTTACTCAACTAGCGGGATAGTTAAAGAGCAGTACTTC.

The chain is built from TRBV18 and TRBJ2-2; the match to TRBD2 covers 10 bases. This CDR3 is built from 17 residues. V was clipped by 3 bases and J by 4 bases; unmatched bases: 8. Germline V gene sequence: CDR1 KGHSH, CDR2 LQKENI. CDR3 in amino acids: CASSPVLAGVVTGELFF. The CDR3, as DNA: TGTGCCAGCTCACCTGTCCTAGCGGGGGTTGTCACCGGGGAGCTGTTTTTT.

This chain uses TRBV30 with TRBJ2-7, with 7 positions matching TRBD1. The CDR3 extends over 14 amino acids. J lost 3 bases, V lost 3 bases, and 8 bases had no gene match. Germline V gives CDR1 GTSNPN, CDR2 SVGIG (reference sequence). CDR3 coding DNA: TGTGCCTGGAGCCACGGGACAGAATACTACGAGCAGTACTTC. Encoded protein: CAWSHGTEYYEQYF.

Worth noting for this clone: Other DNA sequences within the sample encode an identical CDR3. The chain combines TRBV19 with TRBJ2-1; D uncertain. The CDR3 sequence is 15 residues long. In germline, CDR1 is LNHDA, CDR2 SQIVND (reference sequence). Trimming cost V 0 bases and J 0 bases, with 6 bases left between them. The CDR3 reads CASSIDRGSYNEQFF. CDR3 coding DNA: TGTGCCAGTAGTATAGATCGAGGCTCCTACAATGAGCAGTTCTTC. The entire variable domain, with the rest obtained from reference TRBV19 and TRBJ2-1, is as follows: DGGITQSPKYLFRKEGQNVTLSCEQNLNHDAMYWYRQDPGQGLRLIYYSQIVNDFQKGDIAEGYSVSREKKESFPLTVTSAQKNPTAFYLCASSIDRGSYNEQFFGPGTRLTVL.